What follows is one T cell receptor (beta chain) and its context. This sample is drawn from a study of T cell changes during pregnancy in multiple sclerosis. The method was immunoSEQ multiplex PCR; TCRdb's version includes in-frame clones alone and lacks a portion of them. Of about 75,000 clones listed, around 94% are singletons. The V end was cut by 8 bases, the J end by 0 bases, with 14 bases between. This CDR3 comprises 14 residues. Germline CDR1 and CDR2: MDHEN and SYDVKM. The genes are TRBV28 and TRBJ2-7, with D tentatively TRBD1 (6 bases). The source of this sequence is a female donor with multiple sclerosis, enrolled in a pregnancy study. Sequencing used CD4+ T cells from peripheral blood mononuclear cells, obtained after pregnancy. The CDR3 DNA sequence: TGTGCCAGCTCCGGGACATGGAGCTCCTACGAGCAGTACTTC. It is translated as CASSGTWSSYEQYF.